Listed below are T cell receptor beta chains from one sample, sequenced in a study of radiotherapy plus CTLA-4 blockade in lung cancer. Clones were sequenced by immunoSEQ multiplex PCR, and TCRdb holds only the in-frame ones, with some missing. The sample consists of about 120,000 clones, roughly 74% of them appearing once. This material consisted of peripheral blood, taken from a patient treated with radiotherapy plus ipilimumab. The receptors were sampled from a human donor with non-small cell lung cancer who had a partial response to radiotherapy plus ipilimumab. Both conserved end residues are part of each CDR3. D genes are given only for firm matches. Clone size is not always given. Where it is, it says once, few, many or a class for expanded clones.

V: TRBV28; D: TRBD1; size: NA; J: TRBJ2-1; DNA: TGTGCCAGCAGGACGACCGGGACAGAGTACAATGAGCAGTTCTTC; CDR3: CASRTTGTEYNEQFF
V: TRBV5-1; D: TRBD1; size: NA; J: TRBJ1-6; DNA: TGCGCCAGCACCTCCCGCCAGGGGGCGAATTCACCCCTCCACTTT; CDR3: CASTSRQGANSPLHF
V: TRBV7-9; D: NA; size: NA; J: TRBJ1-1; DNA: TGTGCCAGCAGCTTAACCGGATTGAGGACTGAAGCTTTCTTT; CDR3: CASSLTGLRTEAFF
V: TRBV28; D: NA; size: NA; J: TRBJ1-5; DNA: TGTGCCAGCAGTTTATTGGGGGGGTCAGATCAGCCCCAGCATTTT; CDR3: CASSLLGGSDQPQHF
V: TRBV5-1; D: TRBD2; size: once; J: TRBJ2-2; DNA: TGCGCCAGCAGCCCTCGGTTAGCGGGATCTAACACCGGGGAGCTGTTTTTT; CDR3: CASSPRLAGSNTGELFF
V: TRBV9; D: NA; size: NA; J: TRBJ2-6; DNA: TGTGCCAGCAGCGTAGCCGGTGGGGCCAACGTCCTGACTTTC; CDR3: CASSVAGGANVLTF
V: TRBV28; D: TRBD1; size: once; J: TRBJ2-1; DNA: TGTGCCAGCAGCCTCCGGGACAGGGGAGCGCAGTTCTTC; CDR3: CASSLRDRGAQFF
V: TRBV6-1; D: TRBD1; size: few; J: TRBJ1-4; DNA: TGTGCCAGCAGTGTAGACAGGGTCCGGGGTGAAAAACTGTTTTTT; CDR3: CASSVDRVRGEKLFF
V: TRBV7-2; D: TRBD2; size: NA; J: TRBJ2-3; DNA: TGTGCCAGCAGCTTCCTAGCGGGCTGGACAGATACGCAGTATTTT; CDR3: CASSFLAGWTDTQYF
V: TRBV10-2; D: TRBD2; size: many; J: TRBJ2-1; DNA: TGCGCCAGCAGTCTAGCGGACTACAATGAGCAGTTCTTC; CDR3: CASSLADYNEQFF
V: TRBV5-1; D: NA; size: NA; J: TRBJ2-3; DNA: TGCGCCAGCAGTCAAGCGGACCGCACAGATACGCAGTATTTT; CDR3: CASSQADRTDTQYF
V: TRBV7-9; D: NA; size: NA; J: TRBJ2-5; DNA: TGTGCCAGCAGCTTAGCCTCAGAGACCCAGTACTTC; CDR3: CASSLASETQYF
V: TRBV2; D: TRBD2; size: NA; J: TRBJ2-1; DNA: TGTGCCAGCAGTGGACGACTAGCGGGAGTCAATGAGCAGTTCTTC; CDR3: CASSGRLAGVNEQFF
V: TRBV28; D: NA; size: NA; J: TRBJ1-4; DNA: TGTGCCAGCAGCGCAACGGGTCGAGGGCCGGGTGAAAAACTGTTTTTT; CDR3: CASSATGRGPGEKLFF
V: TRBV6-6; D: TRBD1; size: NA; J: TRBJ1-1; DNA: TGTGCCAGCAGTGCCCTAAGAGGGACAGGGGAAGCTTTCTTT; CDR3: CASSALRGTGEAFF
V: TRBV18; D: NA; size: NA; J: TRBJ1-2; DNA: TGTGCCAGCTCACCGACCTTTGAACAGCCCTTGGGCTACACCTTC; CDR3: CASSPTFEQPLGYTF
V: TRBV9; D: NA; size: NA; J: TRBJ1-3; DNA: TGTGCCAGCAGCGTAGAGGGAGAGGCCCCTGGAAACACCATATATTTT; CDR3: CASSVEGEAPGNTIYF
V: TRBV7-8; D: NA; size: NA; J: TRBJ2-1; DNA: TGTGCCAGCAGCCTAGGGGGGCGGATATACAATGAGCAGTTCTTC; CDR3: CASSLGGRIYNEQFF
V: TRBV5-4; D: TRBD1; size: few; J: TRBJ2-7; DNA: TGTGCCAGCAGCTTGGGTACTGGGACAGGGAACTCCTACGAGCAGTACTTC; CDR3: CASSLGTGTGNSYEQYF
V: TRBV28; D: NA; size: NA; J: TRBJ2-2; DNA: TGTGCCAGCAGTTTAGGGAGCGTGAACACCGGGGAGCTGTTTTTT; CDR3: CASSLGSVNTGELFF
V: TRBV5-1; D: NA; size: NA; J: TRBJ2-7; DNA: TGCGCCAGCAGAGGGACTGTCTACGAGCAGTACTTC; CDR3: CASRGTVYEQYF
V: TRBV15; D: TRBD2; size: NA; J: TRBJ2-1; DNA: TGTGCCACCAGCAGTCGGAGACTAGCGGGAGGGCCAGGGGGCTACAATGAGCAGTTCTTC; CDR3: CATSSRRLAGGPGGYNEQFF
V: TRBV7-8; D: NA; size: NA; J: TRBJ2-1; DNA: TGTGCCAGCAGCTTATTTGGACTCAGCGCAGACTCCTACAATGAGCAGTTCTTC; CDR3: CASSLFGLSADSYNEQFF
V: TRBV5-4; D: TRBD2; size: NA; J: TRBJ2-2; DNA: TGTGCCAGCAGAACGGGACTAGCGGGAGAGGACGGGGAGCTGTTTTTT; CDR3: CASRTGLAGEDGELFF
V: TRBV28; D: NA; size: few; J: TRBJ1-2; DNA: TGTGCCAGCAGCCCAATAGGGGACTATGGCTACACCTTC; CDR3: CASSPIGDYGYTF
V: TRBV6-1; D: NA; size: NA; J: TRBJ2-2; DNA: TGTGCCAGCAGTGCATCAACCGGGACACGGGCCAGAGCCGGGGAGCTGTTTTTT; CDR3: CASSASTGTRARAGELFF
V: TRBV5-4; D: TRBD2; size: NA; J: TRBJ2-1; DNA: TGTGCCAGCAGCGGAGGGACTAGCGGGGGGAAAAACTACAATGAGCAGTTCTTC; CDR3: CASSGGTSGGKNYNEQFF
V: TRBV5-8; D: NA; size: NA; J: TRBJ2-1; DNA: TGTGCCAGCAGCTTGACTAGCCAATTAAACAATGAGCAGTTCTTC; CDR3: CASSLTSQLNNEQFF
V: TRBV4-3; D: TRBD2; size: NA; J: TRBJ2-5; DNA: TGCGCCAGCAGCCAAGTCTTCCGCGGATTCGGACTAGGAGAGACCCAGTACTTC; CDR3: CASSQVFRGFGLGETQYF
V: TRBV5-6; D: NA; size: NA; J: TRBJ2-7; DNA: TGTGCCAGCAGCTTAAGGGGCCTCTCCTACGAGCAGTACTTC; CDR3: CASSLRGLSYEQYF
V: TRBV11-1; D: TRBD1; size: NA; J: TRBJ1-1; DNA: TGTGCCAGCAGCTTGGGGGACAGGGGTGGGACTGAAGCTTTCTTT; CDR3: CASSLGDRGGTEAFF
V: TRBV5-1; D: TRBD2; size: NA; J: TRBJ2-2; DNA: TGCGCCAGCAGCTTGGGGGGACTAGCGGGAGCCGGGGAGCTGTTTTTT; CDR3: CASSLGGLAGAGELFF
V: TRBV7-2; D: TRBD2; size: NA; J: TRBJ2-1; DNA: TGTGCCAGCAGCTTAGCCGGGAGGCCCTACAATGAGCAGTTCTTC; CDR3: CASSLAGRPYNEQFF
V: TRBV7-8; D: NA; size: once; J: TRBJ1-1; DNA: TGTGCCAGCAGCTTACAGTCCTACACTGAAGCTTTCTTT; CDR3: CASSLQSYTEAFF
V: TRBV10-3; D: NA; size: NA; J: TRBJ2-2; DNA: TGTGCCATCACAAACACCGGGGAGCTGTTTTTT; CDR3: CAITNTGELFF
V: TRBV6-5; D: NA; size: NA; J: TRBJ2-6; DNA: TGTGCCACCGTCGACTACTCTGGGGCCAACGTCCTGACTTTC; CDR3: CATVDYSGANVLTF
V: TRBV7-9; D: TRBD1; size: NA; J: TRBJ1-2; DNA: TGTGCCAGCAGCCGGGGGACAGAACGGTATGGCTACACCTTC; CDR3: CASSRGTERYGYTF
V: TRBV4-1; D: TRBD1; size: few; J: TRBJ1-1; DNA: TGCGCCAGCAGCCTTCAACAGGGGGCCTCTGAAGCTTTCTTT; CDR3: CASSLQQGASEAFF
V: TRBV6-5; D: TRBD1; size: NA; J: TRBJ1-2; DNA: TGTGCCAGTGTACGACAGGGGGAACCACTTGATGGCTACACCTTC; CDR3: CASVRQGEPLDGYTF
V: TRBV7-3; D: TRBD1; size: NA; J: TRBJ1-1; DNA: TGTGCCAGCAGCTCCATGGACAGGGTCAGGACTGAAGCTTTCTTT; CDR3: CASSSMDRVRTEAFF
V: TRBV5-1; D: TRBD2; size: NA; J: TRBJ2-1; DNA: TGCGCCAGCAGCTTGGGCGGGGGCTCCTACAATGAGCAGTTCTTC; CDR3: CASSLGGGSYNEQFF
V: TRBV5-1; D: NA; size: NA; J: TRBJ2-7; DNA: TGCGCCAGCAGCATTTCAGGGGACCCTACCTACGAGCAGTACTTC; CDR3: CASSISGDPTYEQYF
V: TRBV5-6; D: NA; size: few; J: TRBJ2-3; DNA: TGTGCCAGCAGCTTGGTGGGGGGTGGCACAGATACGCAGTATTTT; CDR3: CASSLVGGGTDTQYF
V: TRBV6-1; D: NA; size: NA; J: TRBJ1-2; DNA: TGTGCCAGCAGTCTTGAAGGGGCCGGCTATGGCTACACCTTC; CDR3: CASSLEGAGYGYTF
V: TRBV5-1; D: TRBD1; size: NA; J: TRBJ1-1; DNA: TGCGCCAGCAGCCCGGGACAGATGAACACTGAAGCTTTCTTT; CDR3: CASSPGQMNTEAFF
V: TRBV9; D: NA; size: NA; J: TRBJ1-4; DNA: TGTGCCAGCAGCGGTGGGCGGGCAGTTAATGAAAAACTGTTTTTT; CDR3: CASSGGRAVNEKLFF
V: TRBV7-8; D: NA; size: NA; J: TRBJ1-2; DNA: TGTGCCAGCAGCTTAGCTAATTATGGCTACACCTTC; CDR3: CASSLANYGYTF
V: TRBV5-4; D: TRBD1; size: once; J: TRBJ1-1; DNA: TGTGCCAGCAGCTTAATTCCTGGACAGGGAATGAACACTGAAGCTTTCTTT; CDR3: CASSLIPGQGMNTEAFF
V: TRBV10-3; D: NA; size: NA; J: TRBJ2-3; DNA: TGTGCCATCGGTCAGAGCACAGATACGCAGTATTTT; CDR3: CAIGQSTDTQYF
V: TRBV29-1; D: TRBD1; size: NA; J: TRBJ1-1; DNA: TGCAGCGTTAGACAGGGGATAAGGGCTTTCTTT; CDR3: CSVRQGIRAFF
V: TRBV5-5; D: TRBD1; size: NA; J: TRBJ1-2; DNA: TGTGCCAGCAGCACACAGGGGGCGGGGTACTATGGCTACACCTTC; CDR3: CASSTQGAGYYGYTF
V: TRBV7-9; D: NA; size: NA; J: TRBJ2-3; DNA: TGTGCCAGCAGCTTAGCGAACTCAGACTACACAGATACGCAGTATTTT; CDR3: CASSLANSDYTDTQYF
V: TRBV19; D: TRBD1; size: few; J: TRBJ1-1; DNA: TGTGCCAGTAGTATAGGTGCCAGGGGGTATACTGAAGCTTTCTTT; CDR3: CASSIGARGYTEAFF
V: TRBV27; D: NA; size: NA; J: TRBJ2-7; DNA: TGTGCCAGCAGGATGGCACTGGTCGGGACCTACGAGCAGTACTTC; CDR3: CASRMALVGTYEQYF
V: TRBV2; D: TRBD2; size: NA; J: TRBJ2-3; DNA: TGTGCCACCCGGCTCGAAAGGACTAGCGGGCGGGATACGCAGTATTTT; CDR3: CATRLERTSGRDTQYF
V: TRBV6-1; D: NA; size: NA; J: TRBJ1-5; DNA: TGTGCCGGAGGACAGCCGAATCAGCCCCAGCATTTT; CDR3: CAGGQPNQPQHF
V: TRBV19; D: NA; size: few; J: TRBJ1-5; DNA: TGTGCCAGCCATACAGAAACTAATCAGCCCCAGCATTTT; CDR3: CASHTETNQPQHF
V: TRBV6-1; D: NA; size: once; J: TRBJ2-3; DNA: TGTGCCAGCACCCTAGCTACAGATACGCAGTATTTT; CDR3: CASTLATDTQYF
V: TRBV7-8; D: NA; size: once; J: TRBJ2-3; DNA: TGTGCCAGCAGCTTTCAGGGACTTTCTAGCACAGATACGCAGTATTTT; CDR3: CASSFQGLSSTDTQYF
V: TRBV19; D: TRBD1; size: NA; J: TRBJ1-2; DNA: TGTGCCAGTAGTTTCGACAGGGGTGATGGCTACACCTTC; CDR3: CASSFDRGDGYTF